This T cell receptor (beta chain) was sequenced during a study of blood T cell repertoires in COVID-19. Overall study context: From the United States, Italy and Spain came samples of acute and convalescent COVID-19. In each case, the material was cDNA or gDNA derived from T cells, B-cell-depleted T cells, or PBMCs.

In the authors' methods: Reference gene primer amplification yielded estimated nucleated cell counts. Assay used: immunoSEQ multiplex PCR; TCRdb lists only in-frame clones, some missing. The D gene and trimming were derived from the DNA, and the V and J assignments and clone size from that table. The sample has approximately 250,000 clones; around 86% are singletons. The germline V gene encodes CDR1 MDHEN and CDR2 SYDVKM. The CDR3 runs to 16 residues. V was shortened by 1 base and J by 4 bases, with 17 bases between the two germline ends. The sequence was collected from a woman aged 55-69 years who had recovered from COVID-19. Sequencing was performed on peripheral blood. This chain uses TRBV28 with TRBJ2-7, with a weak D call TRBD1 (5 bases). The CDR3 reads CASSLLKGVEFYEQYF. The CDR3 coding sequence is TGTGCCAGCAGTTTATTAAAAGGGGTCGAATTTTACGAGCAGTACTTC. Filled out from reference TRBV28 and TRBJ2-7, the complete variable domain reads DVKVTQSSRYLVKRTGEKVFLECVQDMDHENMFWYRQDPGLGLRLIYFSYDVKMKEKGDIPEGYSVSREKKERFSLILESASTNQTSMYLCASSLLKGVEFYEQYFGPGTRLTVT.